The 6 T cell receptor beta chains listed next were all sequenced from one sample in a study of shared clonotypes between healthy human individuals. The data were produced by immunoSEQ multiplex PCR, yet TCRdb's version contains in-frame clones alone and is incomplete. Of around 700,000 clones in the sample, around 73% are singletons; the top ten hold around 2%. The sequenced sample was memory CD4+ T cells sorted from blood. Subset here: CD45RA-negative fraction. Receptor source: a woman in her 30s in good health.

The genes are TRBV19 and TRBJ2-7; TRBD1 matches 10 bases. V lost 10 bases, J lost 6 bases, and 9 bases stayed unmatched. Germline CDR1 reads LNHDA; CDR2 reads SQIVND (reference sequence). The CDR3 spans 13 residues. The CDR3 loop is CATTGTGESEQYF. The CDR3 DNA reads TGTGCCACTACCGGGACAGGGGAGTCCGAGCAGTACTTC.

This chain links TRBV19 with TRBJ1-2; 10 bases align to TRBD1. Per the germline V gene, CDR1 is LNHDA and CDR2 is SQIVND (reference sequence). Unmatched junction bases numbered 11, after V lost 3 bases and J lost 4 bases. This CDR3 has 17 residues. CDR3 residues: CASSIGGQGTRFYGYTF. DNA for the CDR3: TGTGCCAGTAGTATCGGGGGACAGGGGACCCGTTTCTATGGCTACACCTTC.

V is TRBV5-8 and J is TRBJ2-3; D not resolved. The germline V gene has CDR1 SGHTS and CDR2 YDEGEE. The CDR3 sequence is 12 residues long. V was pared by 2 bases and J by 12 bases, with 13 bases between. The CDR3 protein is CASSLGPRDQYF. In DNA, the CDR3 is TGTGCCAGCAGCTTAGGACCAAGGGATCAGTATTTT.

The V and J genes are TRBV19 and TRBJ2-3; 7 bases agree with TRBD1. The germline CDR1 and CDR2 sequences are LNHDA and SQIVND (reference sequence). V dropped 5 bases and J dropped 2; count of bases not matched to a gene: 4. The length of the CDR3 is 14 residues. The CDR3 loop is CASSSGQTTDTQYF. CDR3 nucleotides: TGTGCCAGTAGTTCGGGACAGACCACAGATACGCAGTATTTT.

This clone was recorded only once. The rearrangement joins TRBV18 to TRBJ1-1; D not certain. CDR1 KGHSH and CDR2 LQKENI come from the germline V gene. Trimming removed 6 bases from V and 6 bases from J, with 11 bases in between. This CDR3 has 12 residues. The CDR3 spells CASSSVGAEAFF. The DNA of the CDR3 is TGTGCCAGCTCTTCGGTCGGGGCTGAAGCTTTCTTT.

J is TRBJ2-1 and V is TRBV7-2, with TRBD1 as a possible D gene (6 bases). Trimming pared 5 bases from V and 10 bases from J, leaving 15 bases between. The CDR3 covers 13 residues. CDR1 SGHTA and CDR2 FQGNSA come from the germline V gene. CDR3 nucleotides: TGTGCCAGCAGCCCTCCCCCTGGGGGCGAGCAGTTCTTC. Its protein product is CASSPPPGGEQFF.